Listed here are 13 T cell receptor beta chains from one sample, sequenced in a study of tissue T cells after allogeneic stem cell transplantation. Clones were read by immunoSEQ multiplex PCR, and TCRdb kept only the in-frame ones, dropping some. This table has over 45,000 clones, about 73% appearing once. The sample was sorted cells pooled from one or two spleens. The receptors originated from a pool of C57BL/6 mice in good health.

This clone came up a few times. The genes are named according to mouse. The read falls 1 residue short of the CDR3 end, and the missing part is taken from the germline J gene. The V call is TRBV19, the J call TRBJ2-7; 7 nucleotides line up with TRBD1. The CDR3 loop spans 14 amino acids. With 5 bases clipped from V and 2 bases from J, the junction kept 7 bases outside the gene matches. From germline, CDR1 is FNHDT and CDR2 SITEND (reference sequence). The CDR3 bases that were read are TGTGCCAGCAGCCGTCCGGGACAGACCTATGAACAGTAC. Its translation is CASSRPGQTYEQY. The CDR3 in its entirety is CASSRPGQTYEQYF.

Note on this clone: Gene names follow the mouse nomenclature. The CDR3 end is not reached by the read, which stops 1 residue before it; the germline J gene fills it in. The rearrangement links TRBV3 to TRBJ1-4, with D hard to call. In germline, CDR1 is SNHLY, CDR2 FYNGKV (reference sequence). The germline V and J ends were trimmed by 1 base and 3 bases, with 6 bases remaining between them. The CDR3 has 14 residues. The sequenced CDR3 bases are TGTGCCAGCAGCTTAGGGATGGCCAACGAAAGATTATTT. It is translated as CASSLGMANERLF. Given in full, the CDR3 is CASSLGMANERLFF.

On this clone: Mouse gene names and germline throughout. The CDR3 goes on 1 residue after the read ends, and that part is filled in from the germline J gene. The same CDR3 can be traced to other DNA sequences in this sample. The gene calls are TRBV13-1 and TRBJ1-1; 8 bases are a match to TRBD1. V lost 3 bases to trimming and J lost 1 base; unmatched junction nucleotides: 2. The CDR3 loop spans 14 amino acids. Germline V lookup: CDR1 NSHNY, CDR2 SYGAGN. The CDR3 is CASSAGTGNTEVFF. The CDR3 DNA, read in part, is TGTGCCAGCAGTGCCGGGACAGGAAACACAGAAGTCTTC.

This clone was detected only a few times. Genes and germline are mouse. The read falls 1 residue short of the CDR3 end, and the missing part is taken from the germline J gene. This chain joins TRBV3 and TRBJ2-7, with 9 bases that match TRBD2. J gave up 0 bases and V 3 bases, and 3 bases lay outside the gene matches. Germline lookup yields CDR1 SNHLY and CDR2 FYNGKV (reference sequence). The CDR3 runs to 15 residues. CDR3 residues: CASSFTGGSSYEQYF. CDR3 DNA, as far as it was read: TGTGCCAGCAGCTTTACTGGGGGGAGCTCCTATGAACAGTAC. The full variable domain, its missing parts supplied by reference TRBV3 and TRBJ2-7, is GPKVLQIPSHQIIDMGQMVTLNCDPVSNHLYFYWYKQILGQQMEFLVNFYNGKVMEKSKLFKDQFSVERPDGSYFTLKIQPTALEDSAVYFCASSFTGGSSYEQYFGPGTRLTVL.

To note about this clone: Gene names follow the mouse nomenclature. The read halts 1 residue ahead of the CDR3 end, with the missing end drawn from the germline J gene. The J gene is TRBJ1-1, the V gene TRBV1, with 8 positions matching TRBD1. CDR1 NSQYPW and CDR2 LRSPGD come from the germline V gene (reference sequence). The CDR3 has 15 amino acids. Unmatched junction bases numbered 4, after V lost 3 bases and J lost 1 base. The CDR3 DNA, read in part, is TGCACCTGCAGTGCCAGGACAGGGACGAACACAGAAGTCTTC. Protein product: CTCSARTGTNTEVF. The complete CDR3 reads CTCSARTGTNTEVFF.

For this clone: Gene names and germline match the mouse. The missing CDR3 end, 1 residue past where the read stops, is filled in from the germline J gene. V gene TRBV31 combines with J gene TRBJ1-2; D unclear. The germline V gene has CDR1 GKSSPN and CDR2 SITVG. The CDR3 extends over 13 amino acids. V was cut by 2 bases and J by 0 bases, with 7 bases left in between. Partial CDR3 DNA: TGTGCCTGGAGTGGGAATGCAAACTCCGACTACACC. This codes for CAWSGNANSDYT. The CDR3 reads in full as CAWSGNANSDYTF.

On this clone: Genes and germline are mouse. The CDR3 end is not reached by the read, which stops 1 residue before it; the germline J gene fills it in. V gene TRBV19 combines with J gene TRBJ2-1; D not resolved. The germline V gene has CDR1 FNHDT and CDR2 SITEND (reference sequence). The CDR3 runs to 15 residues. Trimming stripped 3 bases from V and 0 bases from J, with 10 bases between. The CDR3 protein is CASSKGTYNYAEQFF. CDR3 DNA, as far as it was read: TGTGCCAGCAGTAAAGGCACCTATAACTATGCTGAGCAGTTC.

About this clone: Mouse names are used for the genes. The CDR3 end is not reached by the read, which stops 1 residue before it; the germline J gene fills it in. The V and J genes are TRBV2 and TRBJ1-2; D is uncertain. The length of the CDR3 is 12 residues. V was cut by 3 bases and J by 1 base, with 3 bases left in between. Germline CDR1 and CDR2: LGHNA and YSYQKL. The CDR3 bases that were read are TGTGCCAGCAGCCAGCAAAACTCCGACTACACC. This gives the protein CASSQQNSDYT. The complete CDR3 reads CASSQQNSDYTF.

This clone was counted a few times. Mouse germline and gene names are used. The read ends 1 residue shy of where the CDR3 ends; the end is completed using the germline J gene. The V call is TRBV13-2, the J call TRBJ2-7; 8 nucleotides agree with TRBD1. Germline V gene data show CDR1 as NNHNN and CDR2 as SYGAGS (reference sequence). With V trimmed by 5 bases and J by 3 bases, 1 base remained unmatched. This CDR3 contains 12 residues. The CDR3 DNA, read in part, is TGTGCCAGCGGAGGACAGGGCTATGAACAGTAC. This sequence encodes CASGGQGYEQY. Given in full, the CDR3 is CASGGQGYEQYF.

On this clone itself: Gene names and germline match the mouse. The sequenced part of the CDR3 DNA is TGTGCCAGCAGCTTATTGGGGGCTTATGAACAGTAC. Amino acid sequence: CASSLLGAYEQY. The whole CDR3 protein reads CASSLLGAYEQYF. The chain links TRBV3 to TRBJ2-7; D may match TRBD1 or TRBD2 (6 bases each). The CDR3 end lies 1 residue beyond the end of the read and is filled in from the germline J gene. Trimming removed 2 bases at V and 4 bases at J, with 9 bases between. Germline V lookup: CDR1 SNHLY, CDR2 FYNGKV (reference sequence). The CDR3 has 13 amino acids.

Notes on this clone: The listed genes are named as in mouse. The DNA ends 1 residue before the CDR3 does, and the rest of the CDR3 is filled in from the germline J gene. The V gene is TRBV16, the J gene TRBJ2-4; D is undetermined. V dropped 0 bases and J dropped 5 bases, with 6 bases sitting between them. The CDR3 spans 13 residues. The germline gives CDR1 SGHSA, CDR2 FRNQAP. CDR3 in amino acids: CASSLEGGNTLYF. The sequenced CDR3 bases are TGTGCAAGCAGCTTAGAGGGTGGAAACACCTTGTAC. Combining the CDR3 with reference TRBV16 and TRBJ2-4 gives the whole variable domain NAGVIQTPRHKVTGKGQEATLWCEPISGHSAVFWYRQTIVQGLEFLTYFRNQAPIDDSGMPKERFSAQMPNQSHSTLKIQSTQPQDSAVYLCASSLEGGNTLYFGAGTRLSVL.

Of note for this clone: Mouse germline and gene names are used. The read terminates 1 residue ahead of where the CDR3 ends, so the germline J gene completes it. The chain uses TRBV24 and TRBJ1-6; TRBD1 matches 9 bases. TRBJ1-6 has ORF status, its function being uncertain. The germline V gene encodes CDR1 KGHTA and CDR2 FRNEEI. After removal of 2 bases from V and 7 bases from J, the junction contained 6 bases not matched to a gene. The CDR3 covers 16 residues. The CDR3 sequence is CASSLTRQGGNSPLYF. CDR3 DNA (partial): TGTGCCAGCAGTCTGACCCGACAGGGGGGAAATTCGCCCCTCTAC.

Turning to this clone: Gene names and germline match the mouse. The CDR3 here is CASSPTSSQNTLYF. CDR3 DNA (partial): TGTGCCAGCAGTCCGACATCTAGTCAAAACACCTTGTAC. The J gene is TRBJ2-4, the V gene TRBV19; no clear D. The read is 1 residue too short to cover the CDR3 end, so that end is filled in from the germline J gene. Germline CDR1 FNHDT, CDR2 SITEND (reference sequence). V shed 4 bases and J shed 0 bases, with 9 bases lying between them. The CDR3 contains 14 residues.